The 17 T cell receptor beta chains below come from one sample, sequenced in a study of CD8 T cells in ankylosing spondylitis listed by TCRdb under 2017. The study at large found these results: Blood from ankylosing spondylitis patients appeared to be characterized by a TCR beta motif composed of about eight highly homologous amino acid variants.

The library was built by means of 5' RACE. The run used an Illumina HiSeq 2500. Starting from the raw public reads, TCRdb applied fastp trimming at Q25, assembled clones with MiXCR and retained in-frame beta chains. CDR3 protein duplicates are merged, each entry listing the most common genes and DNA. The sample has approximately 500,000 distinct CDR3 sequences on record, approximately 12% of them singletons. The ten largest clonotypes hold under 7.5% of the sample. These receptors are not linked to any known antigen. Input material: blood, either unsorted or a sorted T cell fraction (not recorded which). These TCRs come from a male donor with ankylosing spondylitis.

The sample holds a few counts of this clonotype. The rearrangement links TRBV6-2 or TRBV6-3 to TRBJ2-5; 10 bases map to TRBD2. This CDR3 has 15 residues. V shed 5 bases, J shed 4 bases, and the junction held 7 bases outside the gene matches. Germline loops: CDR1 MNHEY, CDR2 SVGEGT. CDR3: CASSPYLAGAETQYF. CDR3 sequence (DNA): TGTGCCAGCAGTCCTTATCTAGCGGGAGCAGAGACCCAGTACTTC.

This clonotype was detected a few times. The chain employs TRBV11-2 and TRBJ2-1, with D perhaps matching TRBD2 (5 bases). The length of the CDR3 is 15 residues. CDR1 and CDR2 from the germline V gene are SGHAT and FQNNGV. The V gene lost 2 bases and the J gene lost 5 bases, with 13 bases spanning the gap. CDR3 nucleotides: TGTGCCAGCAGCTTAAAGGCTAGCACCGACAATGAGCAGTTCTTC. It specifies CASSLKASTDNEQFF.

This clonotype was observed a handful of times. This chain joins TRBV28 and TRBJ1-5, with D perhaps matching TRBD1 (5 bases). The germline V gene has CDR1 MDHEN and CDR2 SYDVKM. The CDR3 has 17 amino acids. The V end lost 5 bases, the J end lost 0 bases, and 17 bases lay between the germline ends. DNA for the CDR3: TGTGCCAGCAGTGGGGGAGGGACTATCTATAGCAATCAGCCCCAGCATTTT. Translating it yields CASSGGGTIYSNQPQHF.

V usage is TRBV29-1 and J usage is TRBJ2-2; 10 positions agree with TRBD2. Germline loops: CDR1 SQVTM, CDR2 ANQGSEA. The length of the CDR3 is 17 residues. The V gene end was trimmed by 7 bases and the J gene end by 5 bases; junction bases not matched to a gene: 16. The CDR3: CSAASSAGGPGTGELFF. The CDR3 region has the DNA TGCAGCGCAGCCTCCTCAGCGGGAGGGCCGGGAACCGGGGAGCTGTTTTTT.

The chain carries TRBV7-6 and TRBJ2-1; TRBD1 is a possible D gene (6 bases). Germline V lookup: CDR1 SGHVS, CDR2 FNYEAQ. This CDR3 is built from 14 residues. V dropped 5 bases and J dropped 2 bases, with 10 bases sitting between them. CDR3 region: CASSQGHPYNEQFF. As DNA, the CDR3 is TGTGCCAGCAGCCAGGGACACCCCTACAATGAGCAGTTCTTC.

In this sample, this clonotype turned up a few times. CDR3 bases: TGTGCCAGCAGTAGACAGTTTGCCTCCTACGAGCAGTACGTC. Encoded protein: CASSRQFASYEQYV. The chain combines TRBV6-1 with TRBJ2-7; a possible D gene is TRBD1 (5 bases). Germline CDR1 is MNHNS and CDR2 is SASEGT. V was shortened by 5 bases and J by 0 bases, with 11 bases between the two germline ends. This CDR3 has 14 amino acids.

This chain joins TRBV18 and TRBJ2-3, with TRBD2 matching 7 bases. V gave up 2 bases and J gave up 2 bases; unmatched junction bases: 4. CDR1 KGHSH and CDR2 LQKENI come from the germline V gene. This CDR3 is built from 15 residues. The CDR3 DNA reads TGTGCCAGCTCACCAACCAGCGGGGCCACAGATACGCAGTATTTT. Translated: CASSPTSGATDTQYF.

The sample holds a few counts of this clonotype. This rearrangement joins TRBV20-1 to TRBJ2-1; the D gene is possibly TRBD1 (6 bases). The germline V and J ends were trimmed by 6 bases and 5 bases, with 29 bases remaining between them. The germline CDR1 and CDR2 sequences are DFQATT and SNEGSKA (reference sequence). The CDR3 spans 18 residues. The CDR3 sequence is CSARRQGSVEILNNEQFF. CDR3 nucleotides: TGCAGTGCCCGCAGGCAGGGGTCCGTCGAAATTCTAAACAATGAGCAGTTCTTC.

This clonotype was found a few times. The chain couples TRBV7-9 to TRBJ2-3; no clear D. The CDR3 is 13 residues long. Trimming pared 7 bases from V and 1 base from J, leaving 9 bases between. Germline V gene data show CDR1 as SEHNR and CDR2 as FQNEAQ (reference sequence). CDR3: CASTSSGTDTQYF. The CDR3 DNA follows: TGTGCCAGCACCTCATCGGGCACAGATACGCAGTATTTT.

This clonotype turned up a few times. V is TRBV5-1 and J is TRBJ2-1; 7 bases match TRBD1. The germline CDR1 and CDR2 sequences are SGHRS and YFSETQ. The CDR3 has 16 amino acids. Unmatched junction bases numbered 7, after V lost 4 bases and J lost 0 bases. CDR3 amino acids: CASSLDRASSYNEQFF. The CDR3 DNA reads TGCGCCAGCAGCCTCGACAGGGCTAGCTCCTACAATGAGCAGTTCTTC.

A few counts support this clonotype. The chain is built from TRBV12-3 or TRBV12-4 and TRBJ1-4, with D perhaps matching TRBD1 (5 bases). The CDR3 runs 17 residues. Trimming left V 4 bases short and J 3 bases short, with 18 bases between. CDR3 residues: CASSSGLAGPSNEKLFF. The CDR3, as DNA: TGTGCCAGCAGTTCGGGACTAGCGGGACCTTCTAATGAAAAACTGTTTTTT.

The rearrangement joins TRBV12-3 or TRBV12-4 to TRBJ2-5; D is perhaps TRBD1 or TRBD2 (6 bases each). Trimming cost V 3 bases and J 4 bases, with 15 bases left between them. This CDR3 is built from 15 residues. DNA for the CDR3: TGTGCCAGCAGTTTGGGCAGGGGAGGTCGAGAGACCCAGTACTTC. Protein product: CASSLGRGGRETQYF.

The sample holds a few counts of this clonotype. This chain's CDR3 is CASSPSGGIGQETQYF. For the CDR3, the DNA is TGCGCCAGCAGCCCGAGTGGGGGAATAGGGCAAGAGACCCAGTACTTC. The rearrangement joins TRBV5-1 to TRBJ2-5; D tentatively fits TRBD1 or TRBD2 (5 bases each). Germline V CDR1 and CDR2: SGHRS, YFSETQ. The CDR3 extends over 16 amino acids. V was cut by 4 bases and J by 2 bases, with 18 bases left in between.

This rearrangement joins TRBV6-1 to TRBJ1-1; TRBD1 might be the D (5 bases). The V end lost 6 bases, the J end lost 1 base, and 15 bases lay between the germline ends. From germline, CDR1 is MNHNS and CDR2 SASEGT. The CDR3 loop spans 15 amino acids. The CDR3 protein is CASRPVGGGNTEAFF. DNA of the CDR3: TGTGCCAGCAGGCCAGTGGGGGGTGGGAACACTGAAGCTTTCTTT.

This CDR3 reads CASSPPGQAEGKLFF. The DNA for the CDR3 is TGTGCCAGCAGCCCCCCGGGACAGGCGGAGGGAAAACTGTTTTTT. The V gene is TRBV3-1, the J gene TRBJ1-4; 8 positions match TRBD1. Germline CDR1 is LGHDT and CDR2 is YNNKEL (reference sequence). The CDR3 is made up of 15 amino acids. The ends lost 4 bases at V and 10 bases at J; junction bases unmatched: 11. The full variable domain, in which reference TRBV3-1 and TRBJ1-4 provide the parts outside the CDR3, is DTAVSQTPKYLVTQMGNDKSIKCEQNLGHDTMYWYKQDSKKFLKIMFSYNNKELIINETVPNRFSPKSPDKAHLNLHINSLELGDSAVYFCASSPPGQAEGKLFFGSGTQLSVL.

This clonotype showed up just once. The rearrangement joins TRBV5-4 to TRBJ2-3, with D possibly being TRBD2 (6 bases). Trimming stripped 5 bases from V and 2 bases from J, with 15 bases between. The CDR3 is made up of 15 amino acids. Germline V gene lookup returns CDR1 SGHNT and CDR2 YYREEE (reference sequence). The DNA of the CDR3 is TGTGCCAGCAGTTCGTCGGCGGGAAACACAGATACGCAGTATTTT. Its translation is CASSSSAGNTDTQYF.

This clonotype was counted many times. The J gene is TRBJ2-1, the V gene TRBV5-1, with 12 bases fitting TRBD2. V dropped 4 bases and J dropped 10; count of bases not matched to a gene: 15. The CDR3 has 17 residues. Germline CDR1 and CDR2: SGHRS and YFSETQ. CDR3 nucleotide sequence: TGCGCCAGCAGCCAACCGACTAGCGGGAGAGGACGGGAGGAGCAGTTCTTC. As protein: CASSQPTSGRGREEQFF.